This is a list of T cell receptor beta chains from one sample in a study of metastatic and nonmetastatic thyroid tumors. From the PCR reads, TCRdb re-called clones with MiXCR. The sample consists of about 39,000 clones, under 20% of them appearing once. Specimen: tumor tissue. These receptors all come from a female donor with papillary thyroid cancer or a benign thyroid nodule (not recorded which). Some clones in this sample may be carry-over from other donors' samples. The conserved cysteine and the conserved F or W are not part of the CDR3 here.

v_gene	j_gene	CDR3aa
TRBV6-1	TRBJ2-1	ASSEWGGGYNEQF
TRBV20-1	TRBJ1-5	SASKGESNQPQH
TRBV7-2	TRBJ2-3	ASNVAGGIDTQY
TRBV10-3	TRBJ1-6	AIRLSGDSPLH
TRBV6-1	TRBJ2-2	ASIKRVTSGIGAGELF
TRBV20-1	TRBJ1-1	SARRSSRGGTEAF
TRBV6-1	TRBJ2-1	ASSEEGLAGNEQF
TRBV4-2	TRBJ2-7	ASSQEATPQWYAGQY
TRBV18	TRBJ1-2	ASSPGDRGYT
TRBV11-1	TRBJ1-2	ASSYTRDRPYYGYT
TRBV6-2/TRBV6-3	TRBJ2-7	ASIYGGGQNEQY
TRBV25-1	TRBJ2-3	ASSGMGRTDTQC
TRBV2	TRBJ2-5	ASSEDQGAQETQY
TRBV19	TRBJ1-5	ASSIRGRDSNQPQH
TRBV3-1	TRBJ2-7	ASSPTGPYEQY
TRBV12-3/TRBV12-4	TRBJ2-1	ASSGLGGNHF
TRBV10-3	TRBJ2-7	AIRDSTAYEQY
TRBV7-9	TRBJ1-5	ASSVGGTNQPQH
TRBV20-1	TRBJ1-2	SARDIGDSLGYT
TRBV5-6	TRBJ2-7	ASSLGVAGTYEQY
TRBV27	TRBJ1-1	ASSSLQRRAEAF
TRBV7-8	TRBJ2-5	ASSSVAGGRNQETQY
TRBV30	TRBJ1-6	AWSGGFQDSPLH